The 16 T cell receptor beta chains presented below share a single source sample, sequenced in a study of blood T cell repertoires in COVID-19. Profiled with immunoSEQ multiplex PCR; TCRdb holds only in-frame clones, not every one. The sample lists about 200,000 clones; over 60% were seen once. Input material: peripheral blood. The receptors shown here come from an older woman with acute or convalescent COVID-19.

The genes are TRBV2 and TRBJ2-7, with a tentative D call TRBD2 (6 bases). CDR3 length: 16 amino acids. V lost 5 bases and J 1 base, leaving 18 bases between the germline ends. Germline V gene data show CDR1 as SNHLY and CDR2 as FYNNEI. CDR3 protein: CASSRLSAGRSYEQYF. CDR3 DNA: TGTGCCAGCAGTCGTCTTTCTGCGGGGCGTTCCTACGAGCAGTACTTC.

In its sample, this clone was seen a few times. CDR3 loop: CASSSASGTELEKLFF. For the CDR3, the DNA is TGTGCCAGCAGTTCGGCCTCCGGGACAGAACTTGAAAAACTGTTTTTT. V usage is TRBV28 and J usage is TRBJ1-4; TRBD1 matches at 7 bases. The CDR3 covers 16 residues. J lost 7 bases, V lost 4 bases, and 12 bases had no gene match. The germline gives CDR1 MDHEN, CDR2 SYDVKM.

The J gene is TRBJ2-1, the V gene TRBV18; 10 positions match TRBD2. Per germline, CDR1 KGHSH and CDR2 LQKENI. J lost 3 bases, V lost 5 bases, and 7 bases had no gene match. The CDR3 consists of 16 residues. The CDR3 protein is CASSELAGDRYNEQFF. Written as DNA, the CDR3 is TGTGCCAGCTCAGAGCTAGCGGGAGACCGCTACAATGAGCAGTTCTTC.

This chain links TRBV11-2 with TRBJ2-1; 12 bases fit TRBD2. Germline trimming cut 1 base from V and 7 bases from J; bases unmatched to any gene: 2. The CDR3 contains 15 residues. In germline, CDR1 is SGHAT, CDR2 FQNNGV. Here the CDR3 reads CASSLGLAGANEQFF. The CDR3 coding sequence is TGTGCCAGCAGCTTAGGACTAGCGGGAGCGAATGAGCAGTTCTTC. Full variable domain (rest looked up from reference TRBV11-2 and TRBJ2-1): EAGVAQSPRYKIIEKRQSVAFWCNPISGHATLYWYQQILGQGPKLLIQFQNNGVVDDSQLPKDRFSAERLKGVDSTLKIQPAKLEDSAVYLCASSLGLAGANEQFFGPGTRLTVL.

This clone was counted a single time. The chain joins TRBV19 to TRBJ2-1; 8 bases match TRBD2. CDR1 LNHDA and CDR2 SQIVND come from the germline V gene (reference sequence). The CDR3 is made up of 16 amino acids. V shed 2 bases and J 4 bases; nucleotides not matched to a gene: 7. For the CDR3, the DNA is TGTGCCAGTAGTATAATGGTGGTAGCGGGGTACAATGAGCAGTTCTTC. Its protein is CASSIMVVAGYNEQFF.

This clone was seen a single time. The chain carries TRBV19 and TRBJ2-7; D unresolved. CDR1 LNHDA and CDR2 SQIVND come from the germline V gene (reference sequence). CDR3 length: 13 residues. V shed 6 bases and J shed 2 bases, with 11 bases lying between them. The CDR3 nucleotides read TGTGCCAGTAGCGTTGCGCGGACCTACGAGCAGTACTTC. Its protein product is CASSVARTYEQYF. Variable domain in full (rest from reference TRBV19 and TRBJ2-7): DGGITQSPKYLFRKEGQNVTLSCEQNLNHDAMYWYRQDPGQGLRLIYYSQIVNDFQKGDIAEGYSVSREKKESFPLTVTSAQKNPTAFYLCASSVARTYEQYFGPGTRLTVT.

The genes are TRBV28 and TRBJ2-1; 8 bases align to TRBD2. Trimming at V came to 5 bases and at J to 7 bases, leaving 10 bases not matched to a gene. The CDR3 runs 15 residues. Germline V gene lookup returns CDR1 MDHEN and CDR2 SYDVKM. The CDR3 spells CASSPWTSSENEQFF. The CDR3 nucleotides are TGTGCCAGCAGTCCGTGGACTAGCTCCGAAAATGAGCAGTTCTTC.

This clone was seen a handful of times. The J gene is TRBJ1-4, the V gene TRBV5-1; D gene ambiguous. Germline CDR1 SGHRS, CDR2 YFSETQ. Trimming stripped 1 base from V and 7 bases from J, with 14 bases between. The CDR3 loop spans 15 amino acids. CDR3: CASSLSQEPFEKLFF. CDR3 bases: TGCGCCAGCAGCTTGTCCCAGGAACCATTTGAAAAACTGTTTTTT.

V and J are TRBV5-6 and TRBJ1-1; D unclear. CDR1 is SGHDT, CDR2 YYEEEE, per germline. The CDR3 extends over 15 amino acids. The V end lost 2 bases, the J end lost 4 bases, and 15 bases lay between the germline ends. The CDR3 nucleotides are TGTGCCAGCAGCTTACGTATCCAGAAATCCACTGAAGCTTTCTTT. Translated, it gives CASSLRIQKSTEAFF.

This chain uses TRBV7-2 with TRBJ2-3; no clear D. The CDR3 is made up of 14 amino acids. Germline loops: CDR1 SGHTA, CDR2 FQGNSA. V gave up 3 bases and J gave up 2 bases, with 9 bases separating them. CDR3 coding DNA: TGTGCCAGCAGCTTTTCGACAATCACAGATACGCAGTATTTT. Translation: CASSFSTITDTQYF.

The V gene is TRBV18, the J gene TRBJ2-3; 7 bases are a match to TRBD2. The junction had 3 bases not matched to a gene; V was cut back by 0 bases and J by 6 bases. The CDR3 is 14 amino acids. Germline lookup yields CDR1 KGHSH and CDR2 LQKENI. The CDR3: CASSPPTSRDTQYF. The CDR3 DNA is TGTGCCAGCTCACCACCGACTAGCAGGGATACGCAGTATTTT.

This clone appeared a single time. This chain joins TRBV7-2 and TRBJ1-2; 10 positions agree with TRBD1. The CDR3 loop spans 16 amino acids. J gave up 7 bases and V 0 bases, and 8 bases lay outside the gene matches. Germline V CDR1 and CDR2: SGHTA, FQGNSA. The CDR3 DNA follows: TGTGCCAGCAGCTTAGCGGGACAGGGGCAATACTTTGGCTACACCTTC. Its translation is CASSLAGQGQYFGYTF.

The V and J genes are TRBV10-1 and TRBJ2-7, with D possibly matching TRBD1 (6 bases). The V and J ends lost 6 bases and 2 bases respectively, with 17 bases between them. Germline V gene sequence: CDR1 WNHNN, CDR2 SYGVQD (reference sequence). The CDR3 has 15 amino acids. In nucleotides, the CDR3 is TGCGCCAGCAGCCGAGAGGTAGGGGACACCTACGAGCAGTACTTC. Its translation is CASSREVGDTYEQYF.

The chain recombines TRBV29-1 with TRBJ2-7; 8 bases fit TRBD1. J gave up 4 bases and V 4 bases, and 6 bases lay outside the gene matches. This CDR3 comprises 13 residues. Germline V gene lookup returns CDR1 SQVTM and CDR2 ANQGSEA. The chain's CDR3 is CSVVRTGSYEQYF. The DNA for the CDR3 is TGCAGCGTTGTACGGACAGGGAGTTACGAGCAGTACTTC.

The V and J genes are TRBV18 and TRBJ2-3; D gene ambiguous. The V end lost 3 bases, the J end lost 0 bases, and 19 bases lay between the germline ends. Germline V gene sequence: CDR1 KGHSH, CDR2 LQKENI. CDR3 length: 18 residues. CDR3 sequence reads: CASSPQPQDISSTDTQYF. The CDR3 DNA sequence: TGTGCCAGCTCACCCCAACCACAAGACATCTCTAGCACAGATACGCAGTATTTT.

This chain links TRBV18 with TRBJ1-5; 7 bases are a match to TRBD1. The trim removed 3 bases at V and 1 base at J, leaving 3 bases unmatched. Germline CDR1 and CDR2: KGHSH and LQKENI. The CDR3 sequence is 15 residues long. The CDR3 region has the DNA TGTGCCAGCTCACCCTCGGGACAGAGCAATCAGCCCCAGCATTTT. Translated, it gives CASSPSGQSNQPQHF. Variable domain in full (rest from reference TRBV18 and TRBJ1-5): NAGVMQNPRHLVRRRGQEARLRCSPMKGHSHVYWYRQLPEEGLKFMVYLQKENIIDESGMPKERFSAEFPKEGPSILRIQQVVRGDSAAYFCASSPSGQSNQPQHFGDGTRLSIL.